The 22 T cell receptor beta chains below all came from one sample that was sequenced in a study of shared clonotypes between healthy human individuals. Profiled with immunoSEQ multiplex PCR; TCRdb holds only in-frame clones, not every one. This table holds about 2 million clones, 85% to 95% found once. The specimen was naive CD4+ T cells sorted from blood. The subset was: CD45RA+ positively selected. Receptor source: a man aged 18 to 30 in good health.

The genes are TRBV5-4 and TRBJ2-1; TRBD1 or TRBD2 may be the D gene (5 bases each). The V end was cut by 0 bases, the J end by 4 bases, with 11 bases between. Germline CDR1 is SGHNT and CDR2 is YYREEE (reference sequence). The CDR3 totals 15 residues. The CDR3: CASSLGGLPYNEQFF. The CDR3 bases are TGTGCCAGCAGCTTGGGGGGGTTACCATACAATGAGCAGTTCTTC.

This clone appeared a single time. The chain employs TRBV27 and TRBJ2-5; D possibly corresponds to TRBD1 (6 bases). Trimming left V 6 bases short and J 5 bases short, with 13 bases between. CDR1 and CDR2 from the germline V gene are MNHEY and SMNVEV (reference sequence). This CDR3 is built from 13 residues. CDR3 sequence: CASRRGGTETQYF. In nucleotides, the CDR3 is TGTGCCAGCAGAAGAGGGGGAACGGAGACCCAGTACTTC.

The rearrangement joins TRBV10-2 to TRBJ2-7, with D possibly matching TRBD2 (6 bases). In germline, CDR1 is WSHSY, CDR2 SAAADI. The CDR3 totals 13 residues. V lost 3 bases and J lost 7, with 13 bases in between. In DNA form, the CDR3 reads TGCGCCAGCAGTGAAACTAGCTTGGGAGAGCAGTACTTC. The encoded protein is CASSETSLGEQYF.

Notes on this clone: This could be a read error, since a much larger clone is one nucleotide away. Other DNA sequences in the same sample also yield this CDR3. The V call is TRBV2, the J call TRBJ2-3; D may correspond to TRBD1 or TRBD2 (5 bases each). CDR1 is SNHLY and CDR2 is FYNNEI in the germline V gene. V lost 6 bases to trimming and J lost 3 bases, with 19 bases between them. The CDR3 covers 16 residues. The CDR3 loop reads CASSPGTSRRTDTQYF. The CDR3 coding sequence is TGTGCCAGCAGCCCCGGGACCAGCCGAAGGACAGATACGCAGTATTTT.

The rearrangement links TRBV6-5 to TRBJ1-2, with 10 bases identical to TRBD1. The CDR3 spans 14 residues. Germline loops: CDR1 MNHEY, CDR2 SVGAGI. Unmatched junction bases numbered 3, after V lost 2 bases and J lost 6 bases. The CDR3 protein is CASSYATGGHGYTF. The CDR3 DNA reads as TGTGCCAGCAGTTACGCGACAGGGGGCCATGGCTACACCTTC.

Here the CDR3 DNA reads TGCGCCAGCAGCCCTGGACCAACTGCAGGGGAGCTGTTTTTT. Translating it yields CASSPGPTAGELFF. The rearrangement joins TRBV5-1 to TRBJ2-2; no clear D gene. The CDR3 is 14 residues long. V shed 4 bases and J shed 8 bases, with 15 bases lying between them. Germline V CDR1 and CDR2: SGHRS, YFSETQ.

The V call is TRBV2, the J call TRBJ2-7; 7 nucleotides align to TRBD2. With V trimmed by 8 bases and J by 6 bases, 10 bases remained unmatched. This CDR3 has 13 residues. Germline V gives CDR1 SNHLY, CDR2 FYNNEI. The CDR3 sequence is CASSGEGWGEQYF. CDR3 nucleotides: TGTGCCAGCTCCGGGGAGGGTTGGGGCGAGCAGTACTTC.

The chain's CDR3 is CASSPTPSGTSTDTQYF. CDR3 in DNA: TGTGCCAGCAGCCCCACTCCTAGCGGAACTAGCACAGATACGCAGTATTTT. The V and J genes are TRBV5-4 and TRBJ2-3, with 7 bases lining up with TRBD2. Trimming cost V 4 bases and J 0 bases; bases outside gene matches: 11. This CDR3 is 17 amino acids long. Per the germline V gene, CDR1 is SGHNT and CDR2 is YYREEE (reference sequence). Filled out from reference TRBV5-4 and TRBJ2-3, the complete variable domain reads ETGVTQSPTHLIKTRGQQVTLRCSSQSGHNTVSWYQQALGQGPQFIFQYYREEENGRGNFPPRFSGLQFPNYSSELNVNALELDDSALYLCASSPTPSGTSTDTQYFGPGTRLTVL.

This rearrangement joins TRBV18 to TRBJ2-1; D might be TRBD1 (6 bases). V lost 3 bases, J lost 6 bases, and 15 bases lay in between. CDR1 and CDR2 from the germline V gene are KGHSH and LQKENI. The CDR3 length is 15 residues. CDR3 nucleotides: TGTGCCAGCTCACCGACAGGCCCCTCAAGCAATGAGCAGTTCTTC. Translating gives CASSPTGPSSNEQFF.

Notes on this clone: Other DNA variants within this sample encode the same CDR3. The J gene is TRBJ2-1, the V gene TRBV11-3; 7 bases are shared with TRBD2. Unmatched junction bases numbered 3, after V lost 1 base and J lost 3 bases. The CDR3 is 15 residues long. Germline assignment: CDR1 SGHNT and CDR2 YENEEA. Here the CDR3 reads CASSLAGGSYNEQFF. The CDR3 nucleotides are TGTGCCAGCAGCTTAGCAGGCGGGAGCTACAATGAGCAGTTCTTC.

Turning to this clone: Given a much more abundant clone one base away, this may be a read error. Other DNA sequences in this sample translate to the same CDR3. This chain links TRBV20-1 with TRBJ1-2; D is unclear. In germline, CDR1 is DFQATT, CDR2 SNEGSKA (reference sequence). There are 11 residues in the CDR3. Trimming pared 3 bases from V and 10 bases from J, leaving 12 bases between. DNA for the CDR3: TGCAGTGCTAGGGCGGTCAGAGCCTACACCTTC. Its translation is CSARAVRAYTF.

Details on this clone: Germline and junction disagree at one end, which may indicate a read error. The V gene is TRBV6-4, the J gene TRBJ1-6, with D possibly TRBD1 on 5 matching bases. The germline CDR1 and CDR2 sequences are MRHNA and SNTAGT. The CDR3 covers 11 residues. CDR3 region: CASTGALSRLF. The DNA of the CDR3 is TGTGCCAGCACCGGGGCTCTGTCTCGTCTCTTT.

This sequence joins TRBV2 and TRBJ2-7, with D unresolved. The CDR3 extends over 15 amino acids. Germline CDR1 and CDR2: SNHLY and FYNNEI. Trimming shortened V by 1 base and J by 2 bases, and 12 bases separated the two germline ends. CDR3 coding DNA: TGTGCCAGCAGTGAAGAGCAGGCGGCAACCTACGAGCAGTACTTC. Translation gives CASSEEQAATYEQYF.

The chain couples TRBV19 to TRBJ2-2, with TRBD1 matching over 7 bases. The ends lost 8 bases at V and 1 base at J; junction bases unmatched: 4. Germline lookup yields CDR1 LNHDA and CDR2 SQIVND (reference sequence). CDR3 length equals 14 residues. Here the CDR3 DNA reads TGTGCCAGTGTGGGACAGATGAACACCGGGGAGCTGTTTTTT. This gives the protein CASVGQMNTGELFF.

This chain uses TRBV6-1 with TRBJ1-1, with no clear D. V was shortened by 7 bases and J by 3 bases, with 12 bases between the two germline ends. There are 13 residues in the CDR3. Germline-derived CDR1 and CDR2 are MNHNS and SASEGT. The CDR3 DNA reads as TGTGCCAGCACCCCCAGGAGGGACACTGAAGCTTTCTTT. It codes for CASTPRRDTEAFF.

The chain recombines TRBV27 with TRBJ1-2, with D maybe TRBD1 (6 bases). Germline CDR1 is MNHEY and CDR2 is SMNVEV (reference sequence). The CDR3 length is 14 residues. The V and J ends lost 6 bases and 4 bases respectively, with 15 bases between them. The CDR3 nucleotides are TGTGCCAGCAGCCTTGGGTCAGGGGCCTATGGCTACACCTTC. Translated: CASSLGSGAYGYTF.

The V and J genes are TRBV28 and TRBJ2-1, with D perhaps matching TRBD2 (5 bases). The ends were cut back, 6 bases at V and 8 bases at J, with 20 bases in the middle. This CDR3 contains 15 residues. Germline CDR1 reads MDHEN; CDR2 reads SYDVKM. CDR3 loop: CASRQSGRVRDEQFF. The CDR3 region has the DNA TGTGCCAGCAGACAAAGCGGACGGGTTCGGGATGAGCAGTTCTTC.

The rearrangement joins TRBV7-9 to TRBJ2-2; maybe TRBD2 (6 bases). Trimming shortened V by 5 bases and J by 6 bases, and 13 bases separated the two germline ends. CDR1 is SEHNR, CDR2 FQNEAQ, per germline (reference sequence). This CDR3 is 14 amino acids long. This CDR3 is CASSLLGGAGELFF. DNA for the CDR3: TGTGCCAGCAGCCTTCTGGGGGGAGCCGGGGAGCTGTTTTTT.

V is TRBV2 and J is TRBJ1-1, with 7 positions matching TRBD1. The ends lost 10 bases at V and 1 base at J; junction bases unmatched: 6. Germline CDR1 and CDR2: SNHLY and FYNNEI. The CDR3 is made up of 13 amino acids. The CDR3 region is CANQGTENTEAFF. In nucleotides, the CDR3 is TGTGCCAACCAAGGGACAGAGAACACTGAAGCTTTCTTT.

This chain connects TRBV29-1 to TRBJ1-1; 8 nucleotides line up with TRBD1. CDR1 SQVTM and CDR2 ANQGSEA come from the germline V gene. The CDR3 is made up of 13 amino acids. Unmatched junction bases numbered 10, after V lost 6 bases and J lost 7 bases. CDR3 sequence reads: CSVTRQGRGEAFF. The CDR3 DNA reads as TGCAGCGTCACTCGACAGGGGAGGGGTGAAGCTTTCTTT.

The gene calls are TRBV7-2 and TRBJ2-7, with D unresolved. V shed 7 bases and J shed 2 bases, with 12 bases lying between them. This CDR3 spans 13 amino acids. The germline CDR1 and CDR2 sequences are SGHTA and FQGNSA. CDR3 nucleotide sequence: TGTGCCAGCACCGCCTTGAGGACCTACGAGCAGTACTTC. As protein: CASTALRTYEQYF.

The chain recombines TRBV20-1 with TRBJ1-2; 8 nucleotides line up with TRBD1. The CDR3 has 11 amino acids. From germline, CDR1 is DFQATT and CDR2 SNEGSKA (reference sequence). V dropped 3 bases and J dropped 13; count of bases not matched to a gene: 7. The CDR3 protein is CSASRQGASTF. The CDR3 DNA follows: TGCAGTGCTAGTCGGCAGGGGGCTAGCACCTTC.